This entry features one T cell receptor (beta chain) sequence. Its antigen remains unidentified. No much larger clone exists at a distance of one base, and base qualities are not known. Reading from cysteine to phenylalanine, the CDR3 counts 15 amino acids. Just CDR3 DNA is preserved here, 45 bases in frame from base 1. V is cut back by 10 bases and J by 2 bases, with 9 bases in the junction unmatched. Looking up the germline V gene yields CDR1 MNHEY and CDR2 SVGAGI. The CDR3 regions of human TCRbeta chains were analyzed by immunosequencing. Per the source publication's procedure: TCRs in the repertoires were matched against a reference library of SARS-CoV-2-specific TCRs that had been generated with the MIRA antigen-specificity platform. Breadth was defined as the fraction of unique TCRs that were SARS-CoV-2-associated. Depth was defined as the fraction of total T cells that were SARS-CoV-2-associated. Using the MIRA data, each spike-specific TCR was mapped to the spike region that the TCR reacts to and placed in a CD4 or CD8 class. Log10-transformed breadth and depth values were compared by one-way ANOVA with Sidak's multiple comparisons tests. In its TCRdb copy, this immuneACCESS table keeps in-frame sequences only and misses some clones. Where compared with another copy, unresolved V genes explain less than half of these, and the others have no known cause. V and J calls and clone size are those listed in that table; D and trimming were worked out from the DNA. This sample is represented by fewer than 200,000 clones; about 90% of them were singletons. Together, the top ten hold under 14% of the sample.

This sample is drawn from a study of T cell responses to AZD1222 COVID-19 vaccine (dated by TCRdb to the early 2020s). For the wider study: A total of over 230 trial participants underwent TCR sequencing, of whom 207 received two doses of AZD1222 and some 25 received two doses of the MenACWY control vaccine. Trial participants were enrolled by age into 18-55, 56-69 and 70-plus year subgroups, with about 150, 28 and 57 TCR-sequenced participants respectively. General conclusions and limits of the study: Because no day 14 peak-response samples were available, repertoires were characterized only after the peak T cell response. The whole spike protein was spanned by vaccine-associated CD4 TCRs, and dominant responses were seen in regions 160-218 and 743-854. Epitopes outside the regions mutated in the B.1.351 and B.1.1.7 variants were reportedly recognized by nearly half of the unique spike-specific TCRs. Participants were mostly white British, with more females than males. The authors suggested clonal diversity may have been underestimated. The 56-69-year group was small, and its depth increase did not reach significance, likely because of low power. Only five to seven AZD1222 recipients were SARS-CoV-2 seropositive at baseline, limiting conclusions about previously exposed vaccinees. After two AZD1222 doses, spike-specific TCR breadth and depth were significantly higher than at day 0 and than in MenACWY recipients.

The label giving this sample's time point can be read as: about 28 days (+/-7) after the second vaccine dose. AZD1222 recipients given second doses at about 4 weeks or at about 12 weeks were pooled, since spike-specific TCR depth and breadth were not found to differ between the two schedules. Vaccinee samples came from UK trials COV001 and COV002, including a single-blind randomized controlled phase 2/3 trial of AZD1222 (ChAdOx1 nCoV-19) in healthy adults. For TCRbeta chain sequencing, PBMC samples from trial participants were taken at day 0 and at day 28 after the second dose. This TCR was recovered from an adult who received the AZD1222 COVID-19 vaccine. The rearranged segments are TRBV6-5 and TRBJ2-2, with TRBD2 identical over 8 junction bases. The sequences come from peripheral blood, collected 28 days after the second AZD1222 dose. The CDR3 protein: CATRRRGDNTGELFF. The nucleotide sequence reads as follows: TGTGCCACCCGAAGGCGGGGGGATAACACCGGGGAGCTGTTTTTT.